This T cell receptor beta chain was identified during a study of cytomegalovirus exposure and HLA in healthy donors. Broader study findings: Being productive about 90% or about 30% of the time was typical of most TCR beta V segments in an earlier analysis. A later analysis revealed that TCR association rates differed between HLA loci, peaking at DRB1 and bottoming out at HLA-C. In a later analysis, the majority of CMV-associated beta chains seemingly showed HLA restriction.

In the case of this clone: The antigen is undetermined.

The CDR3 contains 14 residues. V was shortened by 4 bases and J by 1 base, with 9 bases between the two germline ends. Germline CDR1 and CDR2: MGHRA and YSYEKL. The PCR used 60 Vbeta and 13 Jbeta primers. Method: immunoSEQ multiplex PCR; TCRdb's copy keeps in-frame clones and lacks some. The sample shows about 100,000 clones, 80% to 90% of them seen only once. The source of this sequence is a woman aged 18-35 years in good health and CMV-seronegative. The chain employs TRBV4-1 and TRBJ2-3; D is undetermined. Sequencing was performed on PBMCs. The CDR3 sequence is CASSRTMGTDTQYF. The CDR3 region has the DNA TGCGCCAGCAGCCGAACAATGGGCACAGATACGCAGTATTTT.